The clone carrying this T cell receptor beta chain showed up many times. The antigen is unknown. All patients were untreated before thyroid surgery. The CDR3 has 16 residues. The V gene end was trimmed by 6 bases and the J gene end by 4 bases; junction bases not matched to a gene: 10. Per germline, CDR1 MNHNS and CDR2 SASEGT. Via MiXCR, TCRdb re-called the PCR reads. Altogether about 40,000 clones are present, roughly 11% being singletons, with the ten largest covering approximately 24%. This sample is drawn from a study of metastatic and nonmetastatic thyroid tumors. Findings and limits, study-wide: The reported finding was significantly higher TCR beta diversity in malignant thyroid tumors relative to benign nodules, in blood and tumor.

What was sequenced was blood. This TCR derives from a female donor with papillary thyroid cancer or a benign thyroid nodule (not recorded which). Some clones in this sample may be carry-over from other donors' samples. The rearrangement joins TRBV6-1 to TRBJ2-1; 9 nucleotides agree with TRBD2. Here the CDR3 DNA reads TGTGCCAGCAGCCCTACGACTAGCGGCGCTTACAATGAGCAGTTCTTC. This gives the protein CASSPTTSGAYNEQFF.